This TCR beta chain was profiled in a study of radiation and T cells in renal cell carcinoma. Study in general: Nephrectomy followed 15 Gy stereotactic body radiation by 4 weeks. Study-wide results and limits: In blood, top tumor clones expanded by 2 weeks, shrinking by 4.

Sequencing used immunoSEQ multiplex PCR; TCRdb keeps in-frame clones, though not all of them. The sample includes 100,000 to 150,000 clones, approximately 80% of them seen just once. Between the trimmed V and J ends, which lost 3 bases and 1 base, there was a span of 15 bases. CDR1 is SGHRS, CDR2 YFSETQ, per germline. The CDR3 extends over 16 amino acids. Time point described: baseline pretreatment blood. The treatment was: 15 Gy SBRT to primary tumor, nephrectomy 4 weeks later. As regards this clone: Its antigen is not known.

V and J are TRBV5-1 and TRBJ2-3; D may be TRBD2 (5 bases). The sequence came from a woman aged 55-69 years with renal cell carcinoma. The sequences come from blood, collected from a patient whose treatment included radiotherapy and nephrectomy. The CDR3 sequence: CASSSNGVRGTDTQYF. In nucleotides, the CDR3 is TGCGCCAGCAGCTCTAACGGGGTTAGGGGCACAGATACGCAGTATTTT.